This is a list of T cell receptor beta chains from one sample in a study of cytomegalovirus exposure and HLA in healthy donors. Profiled with immunoSEQ multiplex PCR; TCRdb holds only in-frame clones, not every one. The sample holds 70,000 to 100,000 clones, over 70% seen once. The sequenced material came from PBMCs. The receptors shown here come from a man between 50 and 59 years old in good health and CMV-seropositive. Each CDR3 is given with its conserved first and last residue. The D gene is left open where the match is weak. Clone size appears in some rows only: once, few, many, or a class for an expanded clone.

>TRBJ2-3|TRBV7-2|few|.
TGTGCCAGCAGCTTAGGCCCGACTAGTGGCCCAGATACGCAGTATTTT
CASSLGPTSGPDTQYF
>TRBJ2-5|TRBV27|.|.
TGTGCCAGCAGTTTTCAGGGTTGGGTGGGAGAGACCCAGTACTTC
CASSFQGWVGETQYF
>TRBJ1-1|TRBV4-1|.|TRBD1
TGCGCCAGCAGCCACAGACAGGGGAACACTGAAGCTTTCTTT
CASSHRQGNTEAFF
>TRBJ1-6|TRBV30|once|.
TGTGCCTGGGAACAGGGAAGTAGATCACCCCTCCACTTT
CAWEQGSRSPLHF
>TRBJ1-3|TRBV4-1|few|.
TGCGCCAGCAGCCAAGTAACAGGTTCTGGAAACACCATATATTTT
CASSQVTGSGNTIYF
>TRBJ2-3|TRBV5-1|few|.
.
CASSRGTGYQIRSILDTQYF
>TRBJ2-1|TRBV2|once|TRBD2
TGTGCCAGCAGTGAAGCGCTTCGGACTAGCGGGACTTTTTTCAATGAGCAGTTCTTC
CASSEALRTSGTFFNEQFF
>TRBJ2-7|TRBV5-1|.|.
TGCGCCAGCAGCCCCGACGGGCAGGGTAGGGAGCAGTACTTC
CASSPDGQGREQYF
>TRBJ2-1|TRBV10-3|.|TRBD2
TGTGCCATCAGTGGGGGGACTAGCGGAACCTACAATGAGCAGTTCTTC
CAISGGTSGTYNEQFF
>TRBJ2-5|TRBV4-3|few|TRBD1
TGCGCCAGCAGCCAAGGAATTACAGGGGGCTGGGAGACCCAGTACTTC
CASSQGITGGWETQYF
>TRBJ1-1|TRBV7-3|once|.
TGTGCCAGCAGCTTCGACAGAAAAACTGAAGCTTTCTTT
CASSFDRKTEAFF
>TRBJ1-2|TRBV10-3|.|TRBD1
TGTGCCATCAGTGAGTCAGGAACAGGGGGTTTTGGCTACACCTTC
CAISESGTGGFGYTF
>TRBJ1-1|TRBV30|.|.
TGTGCCTGGAACAGCTACACTGAAGCTTTCTTT
CAWNSYTEAFF
>TRBJ2-2|TRBV7-6|few|TRBD1
TGTGCCAGCAGCGTCGGACAGGGAACGAACACCGGGGAGCTGTTTTTT
CASSVGQGTNTGELFF
>TRBJ2-7|TRBV13|.|.
TGTGCCAGCACCCCTCGGTTTGGCGAGCAGTACTTC
CASTPRFGEQYF
>TRBJ1-5|TRBV9|.|.
TGTGCCAGCAGCCGACAGCCCAATCAGCCCCAGCATTTT
CASSRQPNQPQHF
>TRBJ2-7|TRBV7-6|few|TRBD2
TGTGCCAGCAGCTGGAGGGAGGGAGCCGAGCAGTACTTC
CASSWREGAEQYF
>TRBJ1-4|TRBV13|.|.
TGTGCCAGCAGCTCCCGGACAGTGGGCGAAAAACTGTTTTTT
CASSSRTVGEKLFF
>TRBJ2-7|TRBV27|.|.
TGTGCCAGCAGTTTAGGGCGGGGTTCGGGTGAGCAGTACTTC
CASSLGRGSGEQYF
>TRBJ1-1|TRBV27|.|.
TGTGCCAGCAGTCCGACATGGAACACTGAAGCTTTCTTT
CASSPTWNTEAFF
>TRBJ2-1|TRBV5-1|.|TRBD1
TGCGCCAGCAGCTCTACCCTGGGACAGGAGATATACAATGAGCAGTTCTTC
CASSSTLGQEIYNEQFF
>TRBJ1-5|TRBV18|.|.
TGTGCCAGCTCACCTCAAGACGGGCAGCCCCAGCATTTT
CASSPQDGQPQHF
>TRBJ2-2|TRBV7-2|.|TRBD2
TGTGCCAGCAGCTTAGTACTAGCGGGCACCGGGGAGCTGTTTTTT
CASSLVLAGTGELFF
>TRBJ2-7|TRBV5-1|.|TRBD1
TGCGCCAGCAGCCCGAGGACAGGGAGGTCCACAAACCCCTACGAGCAGTACTTC
CASSPRTGRSTNPYEQYF
>TRBJ1-4|TRBV5-1|.|.
TGCGCCAGCAGCTTGTCTACCGGGGGTGGGAATGAAAAACTGTTTTTT
CASSLSTGGGNEKLFF
>TRBJ2-7|TRBV6-6|.|TRBD1
TGTGCCAGCAGTGACAGGGGCCCAGTCTACGAGCAGTACTTC
CASSDRGPVYEQYF
>TRBJ2-7|TRBV18|once|TRBD2
TGTGCCAGCTCACCTAGGACTAGCGCAGCCACGAGCTCCTACGAGCAGTACTTC
CASSPRTSAATSSYEQYF
>TRBJ2-5|TRBV5-6|.|.
TGTGCCAGCAGCTTGCTAGGGAGCGAGACCCAGTACTTC
CASSLLGSETQYF
>TRBJ2-2|TRBV5-4|.|.
TGTGCCAGCAGCTTGGCAGGGGTCGGGAACACCGGGGAGCTGTTTTTT
CASSLAGVGNTGELFF
>TRBJ2-1|TRBV7-9|.|.
TGTGCCAGCAGCTTTATCGCCCCGACTGGCAATGAGCAGTTCTTC
CASSFIAPTGNEQFF
>TRBJ1-3|TRBV18|.|.
TGTGCCAGCTCCCAGGGGATGTCTGGAAACACCATATATTTT
CASSQGMSGNTIYF
>TRBJ2-5|TRBV29-1|few|.
TGCAGCGTTGCAAAGTCACTAGCAGGAGAGACCCAGTACTTC
CSVAKSLAGETQYF
>TRBJ2-5|TRBV25-1|.|TRBD1
TGTGCCAGCAGTGCCAACCGGGACAGACAAGAGACCCAGTACTTC
CASSANRDRQETQYF
>TRBJ2-1|TRBV11-2|.|.
TGTGCCAGCAGCATAGAAACAGGGAACTACAATGAGCAGTTCTTC
CASSIETGNYNEQFF
>TRBJ2-3|TRBV30|.|TRBD1
TGTGCCTGGACGGACAGGGTTTCATATACGCAGTATTTT
CAWTDRVSYTQYF
>TRBJ1-4|TRBV7-9|.|TRBD1
TGTTCCAGCAGCCTTACAGGGGGCTTTGAAAAACTGTTTTTT
CSSSLTGGFEKLFF
>TRBJ2-4|TRBV21-1|.|.
TGTGCCAGCAGCGACCAAGGGCGGGATCATGGAAACATTCAGTACTTC
CASSDQGRDHGNIQYF
>TRBJ1-4|TRBV7-6|.|.
TGTGCCAGCAGCTTGGGGGGGCAGAGTGAAAAACTGTTTTTT
CASSLGGQSEKLFF
>TRBJ1-2|TRBV6-6|.|.
TGTGCCAGCAGTTACTCCGGGGGGAGAACCGATGGCTACACCTTC
CASSYSGGRTDGYTF
>TRBJ2-1|TRBV6-5|.|TRBD1
TGTGCCAGCAGTTCCACAGGGGGCATCAATGAGCAGTTCTTC
CASSSTGGINEQFF
>TRBJ1-1|TRBV5-1|.|.
TGCGCCAGCAGCTTGAGGGCAGGGGATAACACTGAAGCTTTCTTT
CASSLRAGDNTEAFF
>TRBJ2-3|TRBV19|.|TRBD1
TGTGCCAGTAGCCCGGGACAGATCGGAAGAGATACGCAGTATTTT
CASSPGQIGRDTQYF
>TRBJ2-5|TRBV19|.|TRBD2
TGTGCCAGTAGCGCCCGGACTAGCGGGAGTGGTCAAGAGACCCAGTACTTC
CASSARTSGSGQETQYF
>TRBJ1-4|TRBV28|few|TRBD1
TGTGCCAGCAGCAGACAGGGTGCAACTAATGAAAAACTGTTTTTT
CASSRQGATNEKLFF
>TRBJ2-1|TRBV27|.|TRBD2
TGTGCCAGCAGTTTTCACCCTAGCGGGTGGGCTTCCAATGAGCAGTTCTTC
CASSFHPSGWASNEQFF
>TRBJ2-7|TRBV11-2|.|TRBD2
TGTGCCAGCAGCTTAGATATCCTAGCGGGGCGGTACGAGCAGTACTTC
CASSLDILAGRYEQYF
>TRBJ2-1|TRBV9|.|TRBD2
TGTGCCAGCAGCGTAGAGGGCGGGAGTTTAGTTGATGAGCAGTTCTTC
CASSVEGGSLVDEQFF
>TRBJ2-1|TRBV29-1|.|TRBD2
TGCAGCGTTGCACCTAGCGGGAGATACAATGAGCAGTTCTTC
CSVAPSGRYNEQFF
>TRBJ2-7|TRBV23-1|.|.
TGCGCCAGCAGTCATATCCCCGCCCGCCAGGGGGAGCAGTACTTC
CASSHIPARQGEQYF
>TRBJ2-5|TRBV7-6|.|TRBD1
TGTGCCAGCAGCTTTGGGCAGGGGGCTCTGAGGGAGACCCAGTACTTC
CASSFGQGALRETQYF